Below, 26 T cell receptor beta chains from the same sample are listed, as sequenced in a study of T cells after yellow fever vaccination. TCRdb analysed the 5' RACE reads with MiXCR anew, one entry per CDR3 protein. In the table there are roughly 340,000 distinct CDR3 sequences, 8.7% of which are singletons. The sample here was PBMCs, taken on the day of the first yellow fever vaccination. Every receptor here comes from a man aged 18 to 29 who received the YFV17D yellow fever vaccine.

The chain employs TRBV24-1 and TRBJ2-5; 9 nucleotides agree with TRBD1. Germline-derived CDR1 and CDR2 are KGHDR and SFDVKD. V dropped 4 bases and J dropped 5; count of bases not matched to a gene: 7. This CDR3 is 15 amino acids long. CDR3 DNA: TGTGCCACCAGTGAAACAGGGGGCGTGGGGGAGACCCAGTACTTC. Amino acid sequence: CATSETGGVGETQYF.

The chain carries TRBV5-4 and TRBJ2-2; a weak D match, TRBD1 (5 bases). With 0 bases removed from V and 5 bases from J, the gap between germline ends came to 11 bases. CDR3 length: 15 amino acids. Per the germline V gene, CDR1 is SGHNT and CDR2 is YYREEE (reference sequence). The chain's CDR3 is CASSLGQIRTGELFF. The CDR3, as DNA: TGTGCCAGCAGCTTGGGACAGATAAGGACCGGGGAGCTGTTTTTT.

This chain uses TRBV5-1 with TRBJ1-5; 7 bases align to TRBD1. Germline V lookup: CDR1 SGHRS, CDR2 YFSETQ. The V gene end was trimmed by 1 base and the J gene end by 4 bases; junction bases not matched to a gene: 11. CDR3 size: 17 residues. Here the CDR3 reads CASSLSTRDRQNQPQHF. DNA for the CDR3: TGCGCCAGCAGCTTGAGCACGCGGGACAGACAAAATCAGCCCCAGCATTTT.

This chain connects TRBV5-4 to TRBJ2-1; tentatively, D is TRBD1 or TRBD2 (5 bases each). Germline V gives CDR1 SGHNT, CDR2 YYREEE (reference sequence). Deletions cut 2 bases from V and 7 bases from J, with 13 bases between. This CDR3 comprises 14 residues. The DNA for the CDR3 is TGTGCCAGCAGCTTTGGGTTGGGGGTGAATGAGCAGTTCTTC. This sequence encodes CASSFGLGVNEQFF. Full variable domain (remainder filled in from reference TRBV5-4 and TRBJ2-1): ETGVTQSPTHLIKTRGQQVTLRCSSQSGHNTVSWYQQALGQGPQFIFQYYREEENGRGNFPPRFSGLQFPNYSSELNVNALELDDSALYLCASSFGLGVNEQFFGPGTRLTVL.

This clonotype has ten or more counts. The chain combines TRBV12-3 or TRBV12-4 with TRBJ2-7; D possibly corresponds to TRBD2 (7 bases). V lost 5 bases, J lost 6 bases, and 17 bases lay in between. This CDR3 is 14 amino acids long. CDR3 sequence: CASSPDGGRLEQYV. The CDR3, as DNA: TGTGCCAGCAGTCCGGACGGGGGGCGCCTCGAGCAGTACGTC.

This clonotype was counted between two and nine times. Written as DNA, the CDR3 is TGTGCCAGCAGCCACGGGACGGGGAACACTGAAGCTTTCTTT. Protein product: CASSHGTGNTEAFF. The chain links TRBV3-1 to TRBJ1-1; a weak D match, TRBD1 (5 bases). CDR1 and CDR2 (germline): LGHDT, YNNKEL (reference sequence). The CDR3 is 14 amino acids. The ends were cut back, 3 bases at V and 1 base at J, with 9 bases in the middle.

The J gene is TRBJ1-1, the V gene TRBV29-1; TRBD1 matches 7 bases. The CDR3 is 14 residues long. The germline V gene has CDR1 SQVTM and CDR2 ANQGSEA. The J segment lost 5 bases and the V segment lost 7 bases, leaving 13 bases of the junction unmatched. The CDR3 is CSGLPGGTDTEAFF. CDR3 nucleotides: TGCAGCGGCCTTCCGGGCGGGACAGATACTGAAGCTTTCTTT.

In its sample, this clonotype was seen a few times. J is TRBJ2-2 and V is TRBV15; D might be TRBD1 or TRBD2, each matching 7 bases. CDR3 length: 15 residues. The V gene lost 5 bases and the J gene lost 2 bases, with 12 bases spanning the gap. Per germline, CDR1 LNHNV and CDR2 YYDKDF (reference sequence). CDR3 sequence: CATSGGDRNTGELFF. CDR3 DNA sequence: TGTGCCACCAGCGGGGGGGACAGAAACACCGGGGAGCTGTTTTTT.

At least ten counts were recorded for this clonotype. V gene TRBV6-2 or TRBV6-3 combines with J gene TRBJ2-7; D uncertain. The germline V gene encodes CDR1 MNHEY and CDR2 SVGEGT. The CDR3 contains 16 residues. Trimming stripped 2 bases from V and 1 base from J, with 15 bases between. CDR3 in amino acids: CASSYGLVDASYEQYV. In DNA, the CDR3 is TGTGCCAGCAGTTACGGCCTAGTAGACGCTTCCTACGAGCAGTACGTC.

Only a few counts were recorded for this clonotype. The chain employs TRBV6-2 or TRBV6-3 and TRBJ1-5; a weak D match, TRBD1 (6 bases). Trimming pared 6 bases from V and 7 bases from J, leaving 10 bases between. CDR1 and CDR2 from the germline V gene are MNHEY and SVGEGT. This CDR3 has 12 residues. This CDR3 reads CASRQGSQPQHF. CDR3 in DNA: TGTGCCAGCAGACAGGGAAGCCAGCCCCAGCATTTT.

This sequence joins TRBV7-2 and TRBJ2-1; 9 bases are shared with TRBD2. V was clipped by 4 bases and J by 6 bases; unmatched bases: 13. Germline V lookup: CDR1 SGHTA, CDR2 FQGNSA. This CDR3 is built from 17 residues. The CDR3 sequence is CASSSPHGTSRGNEQFF. Written as DNA, the CDR3 is TGTGCCAGCAGCTCCCCTCACGGGACTAGCCGGGGCAATGAGCAGTTCTTC.

This clonotype appeared a few times. V and J are TRBV4-1 and TRBJ1-4; D remains unclear. Looked up from germline, CDR1 is MGHRA and CDR2 is YSYEKL. This CDR3 has 13 amino acids. V was clipped by 3 bases and J by 8 bases, with 10 bases between them. The CDR3 reads CASSHQRSEKLFF. CDR3 DNA sequence: TGCGCCAGCAGCCATCAAAGAAGCGAAAAACTGTTTTTT.

This clonotype was seen a few times. J is TRBJ2-7 and V is TRBV25-1; D is uncertain. Trimming shortened V by 4 bases and J by 4 bases, and 11 bases separated the two germline ends. The CDR3 consists of 13 residues. The germline V gene has CDR1 MGHDK and CDR2 SYGVNS. The CDR3 here is CASSAAGWYEQYF. In nucleotides, the CDR3 is TGTGCCAGCAGTGCGGCAGGTTGGTACGAGCAGTACTTC.

This clonotype has ten or more counts. V is TRBV7-2 and J is TRBJ2-7; 7 bases match TRBD1. There are 13 residues in the CDR3. V lost 1 base to trimming and J lost 5 bases; unmatched junction nucleotides: 2. From germline, CDR1 is SGHTA and CDR2 FQGNSA. The CDR3 nucleotides are TGTGCCAGCAGCTTAGGACAGGGTCACGAGCAGTACGTC. Encoded protein: CASSLGQGHEQYV.

The chain recombines TRBV7-9 with TRBJ2-1; D is ambiguous. V was clipped by 5 bases and J by 6 bases, with 5 bases between them. Per germline, CDR1 SEHNR and CDR2 FQNEAQ (reference sequence). This CDR3 has 11 residues. CDR3 amino acids: CASSQINEQFF. The CDR3 DNA is TGTGCCAGCAGCCAGATCAATGAGCAGTTCTTC.

This clonotype showed up many times. CDR3 amino acids: CASSRDMTNEKLFF. The CDR3, as DNA: TGTGCCAGCAGCCGGGACATGACTAATGAAAAACTGTTTTTT. The chain combines TRBV28 with TRBJ1-4; a weak D match, TRBD1 (6 bases). Germline V gives CDR1 MDHEN, CDR2 SYDVKM. The CDR3 has 14 residues. V shed 6 bases and J shed 2 bases, with 10 bases lying between them.

The CDR3 protein is CASSLPTGGRSPLHF. The CDR3 nucleotides read TGTGCCAGCAGCTTGCCGACAGGGGGACGATCACCCCTCCACTTT. The chain combines TRBV7-2 with TRBJ1-6; 9 bases line up with TRBD1. The V gene's germline CDR1 is SGHTA and CDR2 FQGNSA. V was clipped by 3 bases and J by 10 bases; unmatched bases: 7. The CDR3 runs to 15 residues.

This clonotype was counted between two and nine times. The chain links TRBV29-1 to TRBJ1-1, with unresolved D. The CDR3 sequence is 12 residues long. Trimming pared 6 bases from V and 3 bases from J, leaving 11 bases between. In germline, CDR1 is SQVTM, CDR2 ANQGSEA. The CDR3: CSVTLRDTEAFF. In DNA form, the CDR3 reads TGCAGCGTGACGTTGAGGGACACTGAAGCTTTCTTT.

V and J are TRBV11-2 and TRBJ2-2; TRBD2 matches 8 bases. The CDR3 is 15 residues long. The V gene end was trimmed by 3 bases and the J gene end by 7 bases; junction bases not matched to a gene: 7. Germline loops: CDR1 SGHAT, CDR2 FQNNGV. DNA of the CDR3: TGTGCCAGCAGCTTTCAGGCGGGGGGAGTCGGGGAGCTGTTTTTT. Residues: CASSFQAGGVGELFF.

This clonotype was detected many times. This rearrangement joins TRBV4-2 to TRBJ2-5; D unresolved. CDR3 length: 14 residues. The V gene's germline CDR1 is LGHNA and CDR2 YNFKEQ. Trimming left V 1 base short and J 4 bases short, with 10 bases between. The CDR3 DNA follows: TGTGCCAGCAGCCAAGTTGAAGGAGCAGAGACCCAGTACTTC. Protein: CASSQVEGAETQYF.

This clonotype was found many times. The V gene is TRBV7-9, the J gene TRBJ1-2; D remains ambiguous. The V gene lost 3 bases and the J gene lost 4 bases, with 18 bases spanning the gap. The CDR3 runs 16 residues. Germline V gene lookup returns CDR1 SEHNR and CDR2 FQNEAQ (reference sequence). CDR3 sequence reads: CASSFSGVITAYGYTF. The CDR3 nucleotides are TGTGCCAGCAGCTTCTCGGGAGTCATTACGGCCTATGGCTACACCTTC. Drawing the rest from reference TRBV7-9 and TRBJ1-2, the complete variable domain is DTGVSQNPRHKITKRGQNVTFRCDPISEHNRLYWYRQTLGQGPEFLTYFQNEAQLEKSRLLSDRFSAERPKGSFSTLEIQRTEQGDSAMYLCASSFSGVITAYGYTFGSGTRLTVV.

This clonotype was counted only a few times. The chain is built from TRBV4-1 and TRBJ2-3; D remains ambiguous. V lost 4 bases and J lost 3, with 14 bases in between. This CDR3 has 15 amino acids. Germline CDR1 reads MGHRA; CDR2 reads YSYEKL. CDR3 DNA: TGCGCCAGCAGCCGGCCCGAGCTAGGGACAGATACGCAGTATTTT. Translated, it gives CASSRPELGTDTQYF.

The chain links TRBV19 to TRBJ1-5, with D uncertain. Trimming shortened V by 0 bases and J by 2 bases, and 8 bases separated the two germline ends. The CDR3 contains 15 residues. Germline V lookup: CDR1 LNHDA, CDR2 SQIVND (reference sequence). The CDR3 region is CASSIDLWGNQPQHF. The CDR3 DNA reads TGTGCCAGTAGTATAGATCTGTGGGGCAATCAGCCCCAGCATTTT.

As regards this clonotype: With a much larger clone just one base away, this may be a read error. The rearrangement uses TRBV5-1 and TRBJ2-7; D not resolved. The CDR3 has 14 amino acids. Per germline, CDR1 SGHRS and CDR2 YFSETQ. The CDR3 loop is CAISLVANAYEQYF. CDR3 bases: TGCGCCATCAGCTTGGTCGCAAACGCATACGAGCAGTACTTC.

The J gene is TRBJ2-5, the V gene TRBV6-5, with D perhaps matching TRBD2 (7 bases). The germline V gene has CDR1 MNHEY and CDR2 SVGAGI. The CDR3 is 17 residues long. V was cut by 0 bases and J by 4 bases, with 18 bases left in between. CDR3 in DNA: TGTGCCAGCAGTTACTCGAACGCGGGGGCCGGGGGAGAGACCCAGTACTTC. Amino acids: CASSYSNAGAGGETQYF.

This clonotype was detected ten times or more. The chain joins TRBV5-1 to TRBJ2-3, with D perhaps TRBD2 (5 bases). Trimming stripped 0 bases from V and 5 bases from J, with 10 bases between. Germline CDR1 is SGHRS and CDR2 is YFSETQ. The CDR3 is 14 amino acids. This CDR3 reads CASSLGRSVDTQYF. In nucleotides, the CDR3 is TGCGCCAGCAGCTTGGGGCGTAGCGTAGATACGCAGTATTTT. Drawing the rest from reference TRBV5-1 and TRBJ2-3, the complete variable domain is KAGVTQTPRYLIKTRGQQVTLSCSPISGHRSVSWYQQTPGQGLQFLFEYFSETQRNKGNFPGRFSGRQFSNSRSEMNVSTLELGDSALYLCASSLGRSVDTQYFGPGTRLTVL.